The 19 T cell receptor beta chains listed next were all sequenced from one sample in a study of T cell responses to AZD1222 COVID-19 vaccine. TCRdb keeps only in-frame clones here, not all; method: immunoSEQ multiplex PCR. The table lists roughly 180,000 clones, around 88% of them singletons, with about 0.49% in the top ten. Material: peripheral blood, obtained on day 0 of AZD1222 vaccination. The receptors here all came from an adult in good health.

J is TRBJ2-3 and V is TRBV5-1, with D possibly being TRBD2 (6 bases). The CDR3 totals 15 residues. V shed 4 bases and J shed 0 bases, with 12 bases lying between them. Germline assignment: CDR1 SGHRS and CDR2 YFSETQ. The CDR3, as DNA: TGCGCCAGCAGCCCGGGGGAGGCTAGCACAGATACGCAGTATTTT. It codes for CASSPGEASTDTQYF.

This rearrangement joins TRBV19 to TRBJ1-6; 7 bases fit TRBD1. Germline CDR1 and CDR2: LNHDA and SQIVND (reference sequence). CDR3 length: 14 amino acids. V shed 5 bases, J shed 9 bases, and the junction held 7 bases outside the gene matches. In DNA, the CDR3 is TGTGCCAGTAGTCCGGGACAGCGGGGTTCACCCCTCCACTTT. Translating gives CASSPGQRGSPLHF.

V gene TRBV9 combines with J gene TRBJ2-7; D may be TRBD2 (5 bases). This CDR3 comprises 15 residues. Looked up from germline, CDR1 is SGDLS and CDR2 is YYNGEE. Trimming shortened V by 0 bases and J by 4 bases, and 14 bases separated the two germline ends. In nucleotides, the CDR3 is TGTGCCAGCAGCGTAGCTCACGGCGGGTCTTACGAGCAGTACTTC. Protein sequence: CASSVAHGGSYEQYF.

The CDR3 loop reads CASSLFRETQYF. The CDR3 nucleotides are TGTGCCAGCAGCTTGTTTCGGGAGACCCAGTACTTC. The chain uses TRBV7-8 and TRBJ2-5; D unclear. V was cut by 3 bases and J by 5 bases, with 7 bases left in between. The germline V gene has CDR1 SGHVS and CDR2 FQNEAQ. There are 12 residues in the CDR3.

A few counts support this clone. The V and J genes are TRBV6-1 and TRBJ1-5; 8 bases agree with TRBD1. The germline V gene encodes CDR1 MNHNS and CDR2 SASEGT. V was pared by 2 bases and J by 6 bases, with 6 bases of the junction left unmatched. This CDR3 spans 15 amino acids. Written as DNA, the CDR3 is TGTGCCAGCAGTGAATTGGACAGGGTAGTTCAGCCCCAGCATTTT. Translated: CASSELDRVVQPQHF.

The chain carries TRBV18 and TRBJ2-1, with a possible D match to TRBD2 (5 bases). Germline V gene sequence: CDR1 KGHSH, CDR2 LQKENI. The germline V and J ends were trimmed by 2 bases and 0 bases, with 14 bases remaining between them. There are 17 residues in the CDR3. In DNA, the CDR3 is TGTGCCAGCTCACCAGGAGGCGGGTTTAGCTCCTACAATGAGCAGTTCTTC. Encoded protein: CASSPGGGFSSYNEQFF.

This chain's CDR3 is CASSQDLTSGSDEQFF. As DNA, the CDR3 is TGTGCCAGCAGCCAAGATCTGACTAGCGGGAGTGATGAGCAGTTCTTC. J is TRBJ2-1 and V is TRBV14; TRBD2 matches at 12 bases. There are 16 residues in the CDR3. Germline CDR1 is SGHDN and CDR2 is FVKESK. Trimming cost V 0 bases and J 8 bases; bases outside gene matches: 5.

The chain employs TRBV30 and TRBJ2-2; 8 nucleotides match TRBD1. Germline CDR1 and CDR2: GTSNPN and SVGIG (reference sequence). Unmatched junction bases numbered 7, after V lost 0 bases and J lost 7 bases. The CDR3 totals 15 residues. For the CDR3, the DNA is TGTGCCTGGAGTGTAAGAACAGGGGGAATCGGGGAGCTGTTTTTT. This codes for CAWSVRTGGIGELFF.

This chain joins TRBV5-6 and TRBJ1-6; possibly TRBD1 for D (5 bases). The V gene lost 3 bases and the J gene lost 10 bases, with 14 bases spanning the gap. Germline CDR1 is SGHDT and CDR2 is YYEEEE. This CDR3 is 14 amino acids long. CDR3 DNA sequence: TGTGCCAGCAGCTACCAGGGTCCCATATCACCCCTCCACTTT. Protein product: CASSYQGPISPLHF.

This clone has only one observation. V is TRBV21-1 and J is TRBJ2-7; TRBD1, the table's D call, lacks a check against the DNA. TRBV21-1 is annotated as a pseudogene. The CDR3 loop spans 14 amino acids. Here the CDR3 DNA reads TGTGCCAGCAGCAACGGGACAGGGGCCTACGAGCAGTACTTC. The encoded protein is CASSNGTGAYEQYF.

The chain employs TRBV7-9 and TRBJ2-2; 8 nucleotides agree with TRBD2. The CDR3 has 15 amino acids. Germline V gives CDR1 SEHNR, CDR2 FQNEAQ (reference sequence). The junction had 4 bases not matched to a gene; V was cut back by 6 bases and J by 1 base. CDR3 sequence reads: CASSPGGLNTGELFF. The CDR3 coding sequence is TGTGCCAGCAGTCCGGGGGGGTTGAACACCGGGGAGCTGTTTTTT.

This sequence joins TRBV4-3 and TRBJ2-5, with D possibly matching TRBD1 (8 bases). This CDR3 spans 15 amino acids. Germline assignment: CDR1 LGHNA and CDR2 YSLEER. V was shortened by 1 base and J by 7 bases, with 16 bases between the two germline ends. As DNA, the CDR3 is TGCGCCAGCAGCCAAGCCCCGGACAGGGAGGGGACCCAGTACTTC. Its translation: CASSQAPDREGTQYF.

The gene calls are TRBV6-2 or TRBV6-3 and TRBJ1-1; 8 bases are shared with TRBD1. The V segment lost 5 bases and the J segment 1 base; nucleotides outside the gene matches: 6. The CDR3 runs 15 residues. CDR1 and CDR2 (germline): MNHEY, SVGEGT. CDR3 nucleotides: TGTGCCAGCAGTACCCGGACAGGGAGGAACACTGAAGCTTTCTTT. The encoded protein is CASSTRTGRNTEAFF.

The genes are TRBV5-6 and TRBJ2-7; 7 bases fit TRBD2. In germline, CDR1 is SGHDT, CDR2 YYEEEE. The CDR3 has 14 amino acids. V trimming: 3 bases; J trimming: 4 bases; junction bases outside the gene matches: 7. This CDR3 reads CASSWEGSLYEQYF. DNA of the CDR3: TGTGCCAGCAGCTGGGAGGGCTCCCTTTACGAGCAGTACTTC.

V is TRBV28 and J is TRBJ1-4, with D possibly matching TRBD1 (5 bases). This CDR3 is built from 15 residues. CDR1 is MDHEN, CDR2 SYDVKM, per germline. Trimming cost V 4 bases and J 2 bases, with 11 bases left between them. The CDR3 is CASSSLGTTNEKLFF. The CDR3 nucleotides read TGTGCCAGCAGTTCCCTCGGGACCACTAATGAAAAACTGTTTTTT.

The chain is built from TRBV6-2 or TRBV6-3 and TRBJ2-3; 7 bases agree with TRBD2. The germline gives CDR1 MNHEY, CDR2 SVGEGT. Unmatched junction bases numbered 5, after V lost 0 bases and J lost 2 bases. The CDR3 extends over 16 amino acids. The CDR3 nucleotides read TGTGCCAGCAGTTACTCGACTAGCCCCTCCACAGATACGCAGTATTTT. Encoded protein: CASSYSTSPSTDTQYF.

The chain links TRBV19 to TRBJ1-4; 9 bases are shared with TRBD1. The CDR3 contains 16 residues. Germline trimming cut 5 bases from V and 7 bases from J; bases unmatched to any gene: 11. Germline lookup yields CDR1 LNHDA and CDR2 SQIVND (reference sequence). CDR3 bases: TGTGCCAGTAGTGAGGCGGGACAGGGTCGGGGTGAAAAACTGTTTTTT. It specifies CASSEAGQGRGEKLFF.

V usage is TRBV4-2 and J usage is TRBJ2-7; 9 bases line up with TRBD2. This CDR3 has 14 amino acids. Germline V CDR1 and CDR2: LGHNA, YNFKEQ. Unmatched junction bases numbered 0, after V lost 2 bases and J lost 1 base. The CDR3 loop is CASSQTSGSYEQYF. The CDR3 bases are TGTGCCAGCAGCCAAACTAGCGGGTCCTACGAGCAGTACTTC.

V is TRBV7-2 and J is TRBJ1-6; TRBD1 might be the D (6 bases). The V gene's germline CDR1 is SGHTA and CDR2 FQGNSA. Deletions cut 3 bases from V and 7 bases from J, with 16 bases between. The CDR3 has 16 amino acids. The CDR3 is CASSFKVGQLNSPLHF. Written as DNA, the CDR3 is TGTGCCAGCAGCTTCAAGGTGGGACAATTAAATTCACCCCTCCACTTT.